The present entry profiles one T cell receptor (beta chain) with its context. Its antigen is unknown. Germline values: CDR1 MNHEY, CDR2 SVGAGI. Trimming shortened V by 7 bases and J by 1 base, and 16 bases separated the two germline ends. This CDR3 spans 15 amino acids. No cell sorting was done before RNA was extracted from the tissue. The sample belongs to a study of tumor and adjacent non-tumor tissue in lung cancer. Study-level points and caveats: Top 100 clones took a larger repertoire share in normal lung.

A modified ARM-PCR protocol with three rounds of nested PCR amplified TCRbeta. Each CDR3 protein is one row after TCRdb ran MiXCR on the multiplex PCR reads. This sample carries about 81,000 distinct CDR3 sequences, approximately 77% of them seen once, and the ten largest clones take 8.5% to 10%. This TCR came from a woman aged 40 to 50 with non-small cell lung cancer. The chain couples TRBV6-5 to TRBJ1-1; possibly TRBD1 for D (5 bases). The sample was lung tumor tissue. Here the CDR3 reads CASNRSIRGNTEAFF. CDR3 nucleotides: TGTGCCAGCAATCGATCGATAAGGGGGAACACTGAAGCTTTCTTT.